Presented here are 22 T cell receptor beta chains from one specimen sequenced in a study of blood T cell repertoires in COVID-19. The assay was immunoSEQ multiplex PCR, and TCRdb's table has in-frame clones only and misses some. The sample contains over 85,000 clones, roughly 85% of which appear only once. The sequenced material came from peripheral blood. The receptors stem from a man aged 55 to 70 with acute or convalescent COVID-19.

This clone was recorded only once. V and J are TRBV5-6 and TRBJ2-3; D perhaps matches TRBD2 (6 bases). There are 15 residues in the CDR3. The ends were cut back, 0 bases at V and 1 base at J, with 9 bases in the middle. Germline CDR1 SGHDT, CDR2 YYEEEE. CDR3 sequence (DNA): TGTGCCAGCAGCTTGGGGGGAGGCGGCACAGATACGCAGTATTTT. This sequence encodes CASSLGGGGTDTQYF.

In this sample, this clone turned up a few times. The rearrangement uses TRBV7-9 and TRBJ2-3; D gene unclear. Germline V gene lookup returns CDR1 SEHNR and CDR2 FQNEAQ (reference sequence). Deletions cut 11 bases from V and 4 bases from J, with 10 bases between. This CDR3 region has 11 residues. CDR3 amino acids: CAGEAPDTQYF. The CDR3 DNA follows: TGTGCCGGAGAGGCCCCAGATACGCAGTATTTT. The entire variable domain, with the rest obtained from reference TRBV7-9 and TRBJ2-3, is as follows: DTGVSQNPRHKITKRGQNVTFRCDPISEHNRLYWYRQTLGQGPEFLTYFQNEAQLEKSRLLSDRFSAERPKGSFSTLEIQRTEQGDSAMYLCAGEAPDTQYFGPGTRLTVL.

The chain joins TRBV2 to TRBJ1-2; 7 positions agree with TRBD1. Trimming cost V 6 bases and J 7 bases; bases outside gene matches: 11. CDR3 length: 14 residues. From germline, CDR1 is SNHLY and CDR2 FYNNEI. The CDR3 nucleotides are TGTGCCAGCAGCATTGACAGGGATCGGGGTGGCTACACCTTC. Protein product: CASSIDRDRGGYTF.

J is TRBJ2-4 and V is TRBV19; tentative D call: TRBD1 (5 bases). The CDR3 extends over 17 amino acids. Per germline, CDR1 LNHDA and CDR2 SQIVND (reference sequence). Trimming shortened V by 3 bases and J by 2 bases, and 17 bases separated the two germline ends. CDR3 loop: CASSILTVDLPKNIQYF. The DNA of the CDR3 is TGTGCCAGTAGTATCCTGACAGTGGATCTGCCCAAAAACATTCAGTACTTC.

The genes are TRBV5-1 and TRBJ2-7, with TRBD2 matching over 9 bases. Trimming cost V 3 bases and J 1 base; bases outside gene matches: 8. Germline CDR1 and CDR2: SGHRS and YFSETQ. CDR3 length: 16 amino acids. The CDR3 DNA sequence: TGCGCCAGCAGCTCCCTCGCGGGGGGGGTGTCCTACGAGCAGTACTTC. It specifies CASSSLAGGVSYEQYF.

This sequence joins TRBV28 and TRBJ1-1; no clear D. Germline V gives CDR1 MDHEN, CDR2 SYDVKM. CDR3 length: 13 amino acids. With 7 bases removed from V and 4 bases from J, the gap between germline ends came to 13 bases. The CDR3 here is CASTPGRATEAFF. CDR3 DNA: TGTGCCAGCACCCCGGGGAGGGCCACTGAAGCTTTCTTT. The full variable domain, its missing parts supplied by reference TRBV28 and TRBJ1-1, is DVKVTQSSRYLVKRTGEKVFLECVQDMDHENMFWYRQDPGLGLRLIYFSYDVKMKEKGDIPEGYSVSREKKERFSLILESASTNQTSMYLCASTPGRATEAFFGQGTRLTVV.

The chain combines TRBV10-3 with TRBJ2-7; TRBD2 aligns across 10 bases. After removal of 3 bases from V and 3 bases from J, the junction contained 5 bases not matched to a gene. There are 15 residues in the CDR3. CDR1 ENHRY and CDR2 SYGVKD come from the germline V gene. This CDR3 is CAISERASGSYEQYF. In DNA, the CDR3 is TGTGCCATCAGTGAAAGGGCTAGCGGGAGCTACGAGCAGTACTTC.

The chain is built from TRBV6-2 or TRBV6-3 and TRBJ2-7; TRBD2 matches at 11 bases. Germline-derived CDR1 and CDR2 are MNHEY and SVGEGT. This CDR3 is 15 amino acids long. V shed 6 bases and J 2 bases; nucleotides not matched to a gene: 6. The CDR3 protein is CASRPGLAGTYEQYF. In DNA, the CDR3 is TGTGCCAGCAGACCTGGACTAGCGGGTACCTACGAGCAGTACTTC.

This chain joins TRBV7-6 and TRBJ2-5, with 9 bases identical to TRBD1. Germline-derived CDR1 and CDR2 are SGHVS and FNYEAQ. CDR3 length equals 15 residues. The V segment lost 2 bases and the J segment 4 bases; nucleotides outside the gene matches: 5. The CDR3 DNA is TGTGCCAGCAGCTTAAATACAGGGGGCACAGAGACCCAGTACTTC. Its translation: CASSLNTGGTETQYF.

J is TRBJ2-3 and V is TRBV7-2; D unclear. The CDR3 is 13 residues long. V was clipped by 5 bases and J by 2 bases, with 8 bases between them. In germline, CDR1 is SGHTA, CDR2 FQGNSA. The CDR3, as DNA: TGTGCCAGCAGCGTACTCCTCACAGATACGCAGTATTTT. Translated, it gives CASSVLLTDTQYF.

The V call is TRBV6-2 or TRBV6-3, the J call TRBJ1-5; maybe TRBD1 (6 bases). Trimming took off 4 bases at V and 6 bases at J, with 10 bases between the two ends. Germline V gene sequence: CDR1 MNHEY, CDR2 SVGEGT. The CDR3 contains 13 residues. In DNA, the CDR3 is TGTGCCAGCAGTTTACAGGGAACTCAGCCCCAGCATTTT. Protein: CASSLQGTQPQHF.

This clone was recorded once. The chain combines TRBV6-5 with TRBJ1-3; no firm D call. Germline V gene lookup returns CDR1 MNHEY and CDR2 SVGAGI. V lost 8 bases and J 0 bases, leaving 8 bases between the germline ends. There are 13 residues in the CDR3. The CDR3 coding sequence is TGTGCCAGCCATCCCCCCTCTGGAAACACCATATATTTT. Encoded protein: CASHPPSGNTIYF.

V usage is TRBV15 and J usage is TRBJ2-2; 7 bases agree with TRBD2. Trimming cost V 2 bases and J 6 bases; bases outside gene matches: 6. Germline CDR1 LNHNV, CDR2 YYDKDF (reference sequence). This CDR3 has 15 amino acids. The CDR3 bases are TGTGCCACCAGCAGACCTAGCGGCCTGGCCGGGGAGCTGTTTTTT. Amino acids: CATSRPSGLAGELFF. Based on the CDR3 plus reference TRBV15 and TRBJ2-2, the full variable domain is DAMVIQNPRYQVTQFGKPVTLSCSQTLNHNVMYWYQQKSSQAPKLLFHYYDKDFNNEADTPDNFQSRRPNTSFCFLDIRSPGLGDTAMYLCATSRPSGLAGELFFGEGSRLTVL.

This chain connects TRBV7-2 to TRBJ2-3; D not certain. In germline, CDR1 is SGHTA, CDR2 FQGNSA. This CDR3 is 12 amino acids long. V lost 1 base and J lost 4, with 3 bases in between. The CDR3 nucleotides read TGTGCCAGCAGCTTAGTATCAGATACGCAGTATTTT. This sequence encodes CASSLVSDTQYF. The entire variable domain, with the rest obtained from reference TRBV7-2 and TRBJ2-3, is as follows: GAGVSQSPSNKVTEKGKDVELRCDPISGHTALYWYRQSLGQGLEFLIYFQGNSAPDKSGLPSDRFSAERTGGSVSTLTIQRTQQEDSAVYLCASSLVSDTQYFGPGTRLTVL.

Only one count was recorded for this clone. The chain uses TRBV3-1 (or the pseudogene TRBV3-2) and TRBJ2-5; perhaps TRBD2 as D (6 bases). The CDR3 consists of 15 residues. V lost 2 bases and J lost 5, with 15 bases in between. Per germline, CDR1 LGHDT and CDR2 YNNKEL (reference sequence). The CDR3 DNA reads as TGTGCCAGCAGCCAAAGTTCCACTGGGGGGGAGACCCAGTACTTC. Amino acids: CASSQSSTGGETQYF.

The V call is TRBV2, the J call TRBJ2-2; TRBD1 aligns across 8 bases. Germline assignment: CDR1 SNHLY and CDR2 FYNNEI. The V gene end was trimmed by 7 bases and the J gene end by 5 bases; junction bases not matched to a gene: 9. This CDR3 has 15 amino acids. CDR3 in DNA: TGTGCCAGCACTCGTGGACAGGGATGGACCGGGGAGCTGTTTTTT. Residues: CASTRGQGWTGELFF.

The CDR3 nucleotides are TGTGCCAGCAGCCAGGGTGGCAGGGCGCGCGGCACTGAAGCTTTCTTT. Its translation: CASSQGGRARGTEAFF. The chain has TRBV3-1 (or the pseudogene TRBV3-2) and TRBJ1-1; D is perhaps TRBD1 (5 bases). CDR3 length: 16 residues. Trimming took off 3 bases at V and 4 bases at J, with 18 bases between the two ends. Germline CDR1 reads LGHDT; CDR2 reads YNNKEL (reference sequence).

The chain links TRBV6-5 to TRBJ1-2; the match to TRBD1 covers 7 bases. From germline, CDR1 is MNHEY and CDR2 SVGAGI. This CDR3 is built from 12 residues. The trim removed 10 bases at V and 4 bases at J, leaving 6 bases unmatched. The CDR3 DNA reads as TGTGCCACCCACAGGGGAGGCTATGGCTACACCTTC. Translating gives CATHRGGYGYTF.

CDR3 amino acids: CASSRGGGCQPQHF. As DNA, the CDR3 is TGTGCCAGCAGTAGAGGGGGGGGGTGCCAGCCCCAGCATTTT. The chain joins TRBV21-1 to TRBJ1-5. TRBV21-1 corresponds to a pseudogene. This CDR3 region has 14 residues.

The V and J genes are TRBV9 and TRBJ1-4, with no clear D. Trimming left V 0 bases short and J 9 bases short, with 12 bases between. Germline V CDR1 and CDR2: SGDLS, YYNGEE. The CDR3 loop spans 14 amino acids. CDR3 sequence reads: CASSVGNNGQKLFF. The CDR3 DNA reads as TGTGCCAGCAGCGTAGGAAACAATGGGCAAAAACTGTTTTTT. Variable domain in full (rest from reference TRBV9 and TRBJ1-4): DSGVTQTPKHLITATGQRVTLRCSPRSGDLSVYWYQQSLDQGLQFLIQYYNGEERAKGNILERFSAQQFPDLHSELNLSSLELGDSALYFCASSVGNNGQKLFFGSGTQLSVL.

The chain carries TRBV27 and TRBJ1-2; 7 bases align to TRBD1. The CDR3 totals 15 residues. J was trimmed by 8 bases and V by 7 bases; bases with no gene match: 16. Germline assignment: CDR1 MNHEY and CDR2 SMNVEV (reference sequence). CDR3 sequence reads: CASTFLYNRGLGYTF. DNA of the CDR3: TGTGCCAGCACCTTCCTCTATAACAGGGGACTGGGCTACACCTTC.

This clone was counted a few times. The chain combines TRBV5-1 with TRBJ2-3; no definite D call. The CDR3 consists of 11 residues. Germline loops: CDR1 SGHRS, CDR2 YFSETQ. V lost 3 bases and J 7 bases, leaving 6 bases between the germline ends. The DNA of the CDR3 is TGCGCCAGCAGCTCAGATTATACGCAGTATTTT. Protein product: CASSSDYTQYF.